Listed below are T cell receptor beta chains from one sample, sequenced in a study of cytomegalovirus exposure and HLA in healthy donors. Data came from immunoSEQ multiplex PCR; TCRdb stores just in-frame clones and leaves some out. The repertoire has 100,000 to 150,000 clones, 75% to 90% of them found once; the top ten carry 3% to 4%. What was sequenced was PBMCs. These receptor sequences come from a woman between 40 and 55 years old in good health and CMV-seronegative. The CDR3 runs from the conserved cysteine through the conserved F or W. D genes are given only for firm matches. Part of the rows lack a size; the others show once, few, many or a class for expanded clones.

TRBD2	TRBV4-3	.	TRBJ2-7	TGCGCCAGCAGCCAAGGGGGGACTAGCGGGATTCCCGAGCAGTACTTC	CASSQGGTSGIPEQYF
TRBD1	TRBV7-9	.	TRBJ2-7	TGTGCCAGCAGCTTAGGACAGGGCCTCTACGAGCAGTACTTC	CASSLGQGLYEQYF
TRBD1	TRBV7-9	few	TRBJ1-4	TGTTCCAGCAGGGGGCCGGGGGCTAATGAAAAACTGTTTTTT	CSSRGPGANEKLFF
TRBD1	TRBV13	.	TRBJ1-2	TGTGCCAGCAGCCAGGAGAGGGGGCAGAACTATGGCTACACCTTC	CASSQERGQNYGYTF
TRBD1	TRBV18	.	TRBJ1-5	TGTGCCAGCTCACCACGGGGGACAGGCCCACCCCAGCATTTT	CASSPRGTGPPQHF
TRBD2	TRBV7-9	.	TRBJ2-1	TGTGCCAGCAGCTTAAAGATGACTAGCGGGAGACATGAGCAGTTCTTC	CASSLKMTSGRHEQFF
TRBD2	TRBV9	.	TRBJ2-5	TGTGCCAGCAGCGTAGGGGCTAGCGGGAGGTTGGAGACCCAGTACTTC	CASSVGASGRLETQYF
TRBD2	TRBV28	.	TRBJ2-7	TGTGCCAGCAGCGAAACTAGCGTTAGGAACGAGCAGTACTTC	CASSETSVRNEQYF
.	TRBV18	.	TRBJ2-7	TGTGCCAGCTCATCCGGACAGCGATCAACCTACGAGCAGTACTTC	CASSSGQRSTYEQYF
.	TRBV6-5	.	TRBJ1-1	TGTGCCAGCAGTTTTGGACAGCTGGCTTTCTTT	CASSFGQLAFF
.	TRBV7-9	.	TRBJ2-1	TGTGCCAGCAGCTTAAAAAAAAGAGTAGTTACCTACAATGAGCAGTTCTTC	CASSLKKRVVTYNEQFF
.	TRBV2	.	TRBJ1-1	TGTGCCAGCAGGGTCCAGGGTCGTGGGACTGAAGCTTTCTTT	CASRVQGRGTEAFF
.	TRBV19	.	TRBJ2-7	TGTGCCAGTAGTCCCCCGGACAACTACGAGCAGTACTTC	CASSPPDNYEQYF
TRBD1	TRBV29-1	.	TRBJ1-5	TGCAGCGCCCAGACAGGGGGCAATCAGCCCCAGCATTTT	CSAQTGGNQPQHF
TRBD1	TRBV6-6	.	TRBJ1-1	TGTGCCAGCACCCCAAATTTACAGGGGGTGAGCACTGAAGCTTTCTTT	CASTPNLQGVSTEAFF
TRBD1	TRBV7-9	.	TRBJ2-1	TGTGCCAGCAGCTTGGGGACAGGGCCTCTCAATGAGCAGTTCTTC	CASSLGTGPLNEQFF
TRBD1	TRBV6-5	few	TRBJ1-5	TGTGCCAGCAGTTACTCTGGGCCAGGGGGCTCTCAGCCCCAGCATTTT	CASSYSGPGGSQPQHF
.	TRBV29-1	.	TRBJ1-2	TGCAGCGTTGTGAGGGACTATGGCTACACCTTC	CSVVRDYGYTF
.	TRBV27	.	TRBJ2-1	TGTGCCAGCACCAGCCTCACAGGGTTCAATGAGCAGTTCTTC	CASTSLTGFNEQFF
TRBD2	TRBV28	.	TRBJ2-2	TGTGCCAGCAGTTTCTTCCGGACTAGCGGGCGACACACCGGGGAGCTGTTTTTT	CASSFFRTSGRHTGELFF
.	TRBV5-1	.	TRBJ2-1	TGCGCCAGCAGCTTGGCCCCGGTGGCGGGGGCCAATGAGCAGTTCTTC	CASSLAPVAGANEQFF
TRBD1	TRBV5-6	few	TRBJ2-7	TGTGCCAGCAGTGATCTTCGGGACAGCCCCTACGAGCAGTACTTC	CASSDLRDSPYEQYF
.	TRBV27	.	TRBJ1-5	TGTGCCAGCAGTTTATCAAGAACTTTTCAGCCCCAGCATTTT	CASSLSRTFQPQHF
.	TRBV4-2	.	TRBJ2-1	TGTGCCAGCAGCCAAGAGAATTGGTCCAGTGAGCAGTTCTTC	CASSQENWSSEQFF
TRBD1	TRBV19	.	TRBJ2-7	TGTGCCAGTAGCACCTCCCGGGACAGCTCCTACGAGCAGTACTTC	CASSTSRDSSYEQYF
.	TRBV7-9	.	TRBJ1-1	TGTGCCAGCAGCCCCGGGTCCCGGGCTTTCTTT	CASSPGSRAFF
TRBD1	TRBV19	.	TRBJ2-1	TGTGCCAGTCAATCATCGGGGACAGCTGAGCAGTTCTTC	CASQSSGTAEQFF
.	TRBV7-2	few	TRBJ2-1	TGTGCCAGCAGCCCCAGCGGAAATGAGCAGTTCTTC	CASSPSGNEQFF
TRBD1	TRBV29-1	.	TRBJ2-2	TGCAGCGTTGGACAGGGCGGTCCCGGGGAGCTGTTTTTT	CSVGQGGPGELFF
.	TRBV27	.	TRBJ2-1	TGTGCCAGCAGTTTCGGGTGGGCCCAAGGGGATGAGCAGTTCTTC	CASSFGWAQGDEQFF
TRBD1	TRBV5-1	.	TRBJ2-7	TGCGCCAGCAGCATCGGACAGGGCTCAGGAGAGCAGTACTTC	CASSIGQGSGEQYF
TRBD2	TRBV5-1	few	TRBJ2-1	TGCGCCAGCAGCCCCACTAGCGGGGGGACCTACAATGAGCAGTTCTTC	CASSPTSGGTYNEQFF
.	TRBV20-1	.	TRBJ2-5	TGCAGTGCTAGAGACCGAGAGACCCAGTACTTC	CSARDRETQYF
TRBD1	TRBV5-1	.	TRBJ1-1	TGCGCCAGCAGCCTCAGACAGGGAGACACTGAAGCTTTCTTT	CASSLRQGDTEAFF
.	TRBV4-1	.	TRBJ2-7	TGCGCCAGCAGCCAATTAGGTGGGGACTACGAGCAGTACTTC	CASSQLGGDYEQYF
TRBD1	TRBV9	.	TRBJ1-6	TGTGCCAGCGCCCCCCTGGCAGGGGGGTTTAATTCACCCCTCCACTTT	CASAPLAGGFNSPLHF
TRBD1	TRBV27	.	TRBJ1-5	TGTGCCAGCAGTTTACTGGGACAGGGGTTTCGCAATCAGCCCCAGCATTTT	CASSLLGQGFRNQPQHF
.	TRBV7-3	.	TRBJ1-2	TGTGCCAGCGGGCCCGGGGCAGGGGATAACTATGGCTACACCTTC	CASGPGAGDNYGYTF
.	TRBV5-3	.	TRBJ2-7	TGTGCCAGAAGCTTAAAGACTAGGGCCACCTACGAGCAGTACTTC	CARSLKTRATYEQYF
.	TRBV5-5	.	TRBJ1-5	TGTGCCAGCAGCTCTGGCGGGTATAGCAATCAGCCCCAGCATTTT	CASSSGGYSNQPQHF
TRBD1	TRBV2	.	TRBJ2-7	TGTGCCAGCAGTGAAGCCCTGGGGACAGGGAAATACGAGCAGTACTTC	CASSEALGTGKYEQYF
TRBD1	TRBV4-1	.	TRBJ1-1	TGCGCCAGCAGCCTCCGGGACAGGGGGGACACTGAAGCTTTCTTT	CASSLRDRGDTEAFF
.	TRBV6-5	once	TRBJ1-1	TGTGCCAGCAGTTCCCCGGCGGGACGGGGGAACACTGAAGCTTTCTTT	CASSSPAGRGNTEAFF
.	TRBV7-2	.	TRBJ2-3	TGTGCCAGCAGCTTGGAGGGGACAGGCACAGATACGCAGTATTTT	CASSLEGTGTDTQYF
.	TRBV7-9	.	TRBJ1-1	TGTGCCAGCAGCTTATTGGGGGGGGACACTGAAGCTTTCTTT	CASSLLGGDTEAFF
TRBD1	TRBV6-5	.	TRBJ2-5	TGTGCCAGCAGTCCAGGGGGCACCGAAGAGACCCAGTACTTC	CASSPGGTEETQYF
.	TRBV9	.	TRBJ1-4	TGTGCCAGCAGCGTAGGGGGGGGGACTAATGAAAAACTGTTTTTT	CASSVGGGTNEKLFF
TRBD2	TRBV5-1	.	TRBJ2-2	TGCGCCAGCAGCTTGTGGACTAGCAGCACCGGGGAGCTGTTTTTT	CASSLWTSSTGELFF